This TCR beta chain was recorded in a study of blood T cells in healthy people across ages (dated by TCRdb to between 2015 and 2016). Some background on the complete study: In model experiments, roughly one uniquely barcoded TCR beta cDNA molecule per two T cells was captured by template switching. To track age-related changes in TCR beta repertoire diversity, the study relied on deep sequencing normalized with unique cDNA molecular identifiers. The donors were split into four age groups: young (average 16 years), middle-aged (around 37), aged (about 62) and long-lived (more than 80). Two additional independent replicas of 1 million unique cDNA reads from the same blood draw were analyzed for two donors (one aged 18 to 30 and one aged 80 or older). Donors of different ages were randomly distributed across sequencing lanes to avoid experimental bias. Overall study outcomes, separate from this receptor: Observed TCR beta diversity per million T cells fell roughly linearly with age, and a significant reduction was already apparent by age about 43. Bulk unsorted PBMC profiling prevented conclusive comparison of naive and antigen-experienced compartments. Total diversity estimates from one million sequenced T cells were considered lower bounds and underestimates. Compared with the aged group, the long-lived group had more naive CD4+ T cells, fewer expanded clones and increased TCR diversity, suggesting age selection. The CMV infection status of donors was not known, potentially confounding age-related changes in expanded clonotypes. A strong correlation was found between observed TCR beta diversity and the percentage of naive T cells measured by flow cytometry.

The donors were 40 or so Caucasian individuals from Russia, aged roughly 6 to 90 years, who were systemically healthy. Approximately 11 milliliters of peripheral blood were drawn from each donor into EDTA-treated Vacutainer tubes. Ficoll-Paque density-gradient centrifugation was used to isolate PBMCs, with at least 7 million obtained per sample. Trizol reagent was used to extract total RNA from the PBMCs, yielding at least 5.5 micrograms per sample. For every donor, flow cytometry on a PBMC aliquot measured the percentage of naive CD45RAhigh/CD27high T cells. Libraries came from 5' RACE. Sequencer: Illumina HiSeq 2500. A second PCR of about 6 to 11 cycles was performed with a sample-barcoded 5' primer and a J-beta primer mix. A unique molecular identifier was introduced onto each TCR beta cDNA molecule by a template-switch 5' adaptor carrying 12 random nucleotides. Each sample yielded at least 3 million CDR3-containing paired-end reads. First-strand cDNA synthesis was performed from all RNA using the Mint cDNA synthesis kit, with priming by a TRBC-specific oligonucleotide. All cDNA was treated with uracil-DNA glycosylase and then went through a first 18-cycle PCR with the universal primers M1SS and BC2_uni_R. Concerning the study's data processing: Normalization of each sample was performed by random selection of 1 million high-quality reads, each carrying a distinct molecular identifier. Reads with shared molecular identifiers were discarded instead of being binned into consensus sequences. MiTCR, run with a Q25 quality threshold and the strictest error-elimination algorithm, handled CDR3 identification, clonotype clustering and error correction. A nonparametric unseen species model using Euler transformation provided a lower-bound estimate of total TCR beta diversity. TCRdb handled the public reads itself, with Q25 trimming in fastp and clone calling in MiXCR, and kept productive beta chains. When rows share a CDR3 protein, they turn into one entry using the most common DNA and genes. For this entry, the V and J calls and clone size follow TCRdb and not the study's own pipeline. Counted in this sample were more than 1.4 million distinct CDR3 sequences; 35% to 45% of them appeared once. The ten largest clonotypes hold less than 8% of the sample.

As concerns this clonotype: Its antigen is still unknown. No much larger clone is present one base from it, and per-base qualities are unavailable.

Between the V and J ends, shortened by 5 bases and 1 base respectively, the junction contains 9 bases. The CDR3 numbers 15 residues from cysteine through phenylalanine. Solely the CDR3 DNA is kept, with 45 bases framed from the first base. The germline V gene (reference sequence) provides CDR1 LNHDA and CDR2 SQIVND. The chain employs TRBV19 and TRBJ2-6, with no confidently assigned D gene. The sample consisted of blood. The sequence came from a woman younger than 30 in good health. The sequenced DNA: TGTGCCAGTAGTCCACAGATTTCTGGGGCCAACGTCCTGACTTTC. Its protein is CASSPQISGANVLTF.